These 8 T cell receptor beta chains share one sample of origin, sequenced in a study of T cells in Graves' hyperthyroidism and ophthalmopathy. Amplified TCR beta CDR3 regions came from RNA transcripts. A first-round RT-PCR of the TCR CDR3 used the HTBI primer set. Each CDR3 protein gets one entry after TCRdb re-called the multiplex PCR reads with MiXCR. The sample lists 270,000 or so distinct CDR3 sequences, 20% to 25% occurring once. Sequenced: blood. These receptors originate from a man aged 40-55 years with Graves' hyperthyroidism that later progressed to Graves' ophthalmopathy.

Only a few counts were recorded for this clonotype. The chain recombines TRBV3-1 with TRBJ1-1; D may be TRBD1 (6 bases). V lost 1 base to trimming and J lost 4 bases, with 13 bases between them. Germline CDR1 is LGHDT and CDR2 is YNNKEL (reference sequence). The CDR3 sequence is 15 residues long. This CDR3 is CASSQGVGARTEAFF. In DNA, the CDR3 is TGTGCCAGCAGCCAAGGGGTGGGGGCGCGCACTGAAGCTTTCTTT.

The CDR3 nucleotides are TGTGCCAGCAGTTTGTATCCTTCGGGAGCGGCTGGGCAGTTCACCTTC. Its translation: CASSLYPSGAAGQFTF. The chain joins TRBV28 to TRBJ1-2; D is unclear. Per the germline V gene, CDR1 is MDHEN and CDR2 is SYDVKM. V was clipped by 3 bases and J by 13 bases, with 27 bases between them. The length of the CDR3 is 16 residues.

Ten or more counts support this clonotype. This CDR3 reads CASSQGQSVETQYF. The CDR3 DNA follows: TGCGCCAGCAGCCAGGGACAGAGTGTAGAGACCCAGTACTTC. The rearrangement joins TRBV5-1 to TRBJ2-5; 7 bases are a match to TRBD1. The CDR3 contains 14 residues. The trim removed 4 bases at V and 4 bases at J, leaving 7 bases unmatched. Germline V gives CDR1 SGHRS, CDR2 YFSETQ. The full variable domain, with the rest looked up from reference TRBV5-1 and TRBJ2-5, is KAGVTQTPRYLIKTRGQQVTLSCSPISGHRSVSWYQQTPGQGLQFLFEYFSETQRNKGNFPGRFSGRQFSNSRSEMNVSTLELGDSALYLCASSQGQSVETQYFGPGTRLLVL.

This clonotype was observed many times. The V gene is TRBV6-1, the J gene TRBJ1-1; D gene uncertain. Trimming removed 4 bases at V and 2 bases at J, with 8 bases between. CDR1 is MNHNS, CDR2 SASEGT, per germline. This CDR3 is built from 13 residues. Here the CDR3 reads CASSVSHNTEAFF. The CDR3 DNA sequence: TGTGCCAGCAGTGTGTCCCATAACACTGAAGCTTTCTTT.

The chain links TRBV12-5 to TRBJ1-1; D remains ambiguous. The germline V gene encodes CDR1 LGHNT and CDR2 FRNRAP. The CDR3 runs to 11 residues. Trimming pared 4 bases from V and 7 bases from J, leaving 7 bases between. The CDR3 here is CASGWKFEAFF. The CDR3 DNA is TGTGCTAGTGGTTGGAAGTTTGAAGCTTTCTTT.

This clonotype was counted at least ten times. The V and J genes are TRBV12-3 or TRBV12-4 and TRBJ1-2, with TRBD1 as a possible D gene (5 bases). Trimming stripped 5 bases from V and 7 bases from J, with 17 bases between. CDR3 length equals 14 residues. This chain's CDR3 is CASSGGEGRGGYTF. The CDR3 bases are TGTGCCAGCAGTGGAGGAGAGGGACGAGGTGGCTACACCTTC.

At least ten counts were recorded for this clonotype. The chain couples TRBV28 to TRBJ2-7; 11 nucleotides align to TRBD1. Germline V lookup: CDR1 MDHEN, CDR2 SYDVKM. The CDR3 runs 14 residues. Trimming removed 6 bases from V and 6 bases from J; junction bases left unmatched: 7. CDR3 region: CASRTGGQGGEQYF. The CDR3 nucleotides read TGTGCCAGCAGGACGGGGGGACAGGGGGGCGAGCAGTACTTC.

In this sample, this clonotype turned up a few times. CDR3 nucleotide sequence: TGTGCCAGCAGCGTACCGGGTGGTACCAGCCAAGAGACCCAGTACTTC. Translated, it gives CASSVPGGTSQETQYF. The chain has TRBV9 and TRBJ2-5; D is uncertain. CDR3 length equals 16 residues. The germline V gene has CDR1 SGDLS and CDR2 YYNGEE. V lost 1 base and J lost 1, with 14 bases in between.